Following are 2 T cell receptor beta chains from one sample sequenced in a study of T cell changes during pregnancy in multiple sclerosis. Sequencing was performed with immunoSEQ multiplex PCR; in TCRdb, only in-frame clones are kept and a portion is missing. The table shows tens of thousands of clones, with approximately 93% occurring only once. The specimen comprised peripheral blood, sampled in the second trimester of pregnancy. These receptors were taken from a female donor with multiple sclerosis, enrolled in a pregnancy study.

The V and J genes are TRBV7-9 and TRBJ1-2, with D perhaps matching TRBD1 (5 bases). V lost 5 bases and J 4 bases, leaving 17 bases between the germline ends. Germline V gives CDR1 SEHNR, CDR2 FQNEAQ (reference sequence). The CDR3 covers 15 residues. The CDR3 loop reads CASSPGGEPIYGYTF. In DNA form, the CDR3 reads TGTGCCAGCAGCCCGGGGGGGGAGCCCATCTATGGCTACACCTTC.

The chain couples TRBV5-5 to TRBJ1-4, with D possibly matching TRBD1 (6 bases). Germline V gene lookup returns CDR1 SGHKS and CDR2 YYEKEE (reference sequence). V dropped 4 bases and J dropped 8 bases, with 15 bases sitting between them. The CDR3 extends over 14 amino acids. CDR3 loop: CASSAQGFEEKLFF. The CDR3 DNA reads TGTGCCAGCAGCGCACAGGGATTCGAAGAAAAACTGTTTTTT.